Listed here are 25 T cell receptor beta chains from one sample, sequenced in a study of shared clonotypes between healthy human individuals. TCRdb's copy holds only in-frame clones and misses some; the assay was immunoSEQ multiplex PCR. Of 950,000 to 1,100,000 clones listed, about 75% are singletons. Material: memory CD4+ T cells sorted from blood. Subset here: CD45RA-negative fraction. The source of these receptors is a man aged 18 to 35 in good health.

V usage is TRBV6-1 and J usage is TRBJ2-3; the match to TRBD2 covers 8 bases. Germline CDR1 MNHNS, CDR2 SASEGT. This CDR3 is built from 14 residues. Trimming took 8 bases from V and 2 from J; bases not matched to a gene: 6. This CDR3 is CASAELAATDTQYF. CDR3 nucleotide sequence: TGTGCCAGCGCCGAACTAGCGGCCACAGATACGCAGTATTTT.

This clone has just a few counts. The chain employs TRBV5-4 and TRBJ1-6; a weak D match, TRBD1 (5 bases). Germline assignment: CDR1 SGHNT and CDR2 YYREEE (reference sequence). V shed 3 bases and J shed 5 bases, with 12 bases lying between them. The CDR3 runs 15 residues. The CDR3 sequence: CASSWDAGNNSPLHF. In DNA form, the CDR3 reads TGTGCCAGCAGCTGGGACGCTGGCAATAATTCACCCCTCCACTTT.

The chain couples TRBV11-3 to TRBJ2-5; 12 bases are a match to TRBD1. The CDR3 consists of 17 residues. Germline CDR1 SGHNT, CDR2 YENEEA. V dropped 4 bases and J dropped 5; count of bases not matched to a gene: 11. CDR3 DNA sequence: TGTGCCAGCAGCTCCCGGGACAGGGGGCGAGAAGGGGAGACCCAGTACTTC. Protein product: CASSSRDRGREGETQYF.

This sequence joins TRBV5-5 and TRBJ2-5; tentative D call: TRBD2 (7 bases). Trimming removed 0 bases from V and 5 bases from J, with 14 bases in between. The germline gives CDR1 SGHKS, CDR2 YYEKEE (reference sequence). This CDR3 spans 15 amino acids. The CDR3 is CASSLVMRGRETQYF. In nucleotides, the CDR3 is TGTGCCAGCAGCTTGGTTATGCGGGGGCGTGAGACCCAGTACTTC.

The chain carries TRBV9 and TRBJ2-2; 8 bases map to TRBD1. The CDR3 sequence is 16 residues long. Germline V gene lookup returns CDR1 SGDLS and CDR2 YYNGEE. V was clipped by 0 bases and J by 3 bases; unmatched bases: 4. The CDR3 is CASSVVTGGDTGELFF. In DNA, the CDR3 is TGTGCCAGCAGCGTAGTCACAGGGGGAGACACCGGGGAGCTGTTTTTT.

As concerns this clone: This CDR3 is also generated by other DNA sequences in the sample. The chain employs TRBV9 and TRBJ2-1; TRBD2 matches 10 bases. With 5 bases clipped from V and 8 bases from J, the junction kept 7 bases outside the gene matches. Germline CDR1 SGDLS, CDR2 YYNGEE. The CDR3 loop spans 14 amino acids. The CDR3 protein is CASSLAGGGDEQFF. CDR3 nucleotide sequence: TGTGCCAGCAGTTTAGCGGGAGGAGGGGATGAGCAGTTCTTC.

This rearrangement joins TRBV6-5 to TRBJ1-1, with 8 bases identical to TRBD1. Germline lookup yields CDR1 MNHEY and CDR2 SVGAGI. Losses at the gene ends were 7 bases for V and 6 bases for J; bases not matched to a gene: 7. CDR3 length equals 13 residues. Here the CDR3 reads CASNDRGGSEAFF. The CDR3 nucleotides are TGTGCCAGCAACGACAGGGGAGGGTCTGAAGCTTTCTTT.

The CDR3, as DNA: TGTGCCAGCAGTGAAGCGGACAGGGCACTACACTATGGCTACACCTTC. Its protein product is CASSEADRALHYGYTF. The chain has TRBV6-1 and TRBJ1-2; 8 positions match TRBD1. The J segment lost 3 bases and the V segment lost 0 bases, leaving 6 bases of the junction unmatched. Germline CDR1 MNHNS, CDR2 SASEGT. This CDR3 is 16 amino acids long.

Turning to this clone: Germline and junction disagree at one end, which may indicate a read error. V gene TRBV18 combines with J gene TRBJ1-4; D not resolved. The CDR3 is 15 amino acids. Germline loops: CDR1 KGHSH, CDR2 LQKENI. The CDR3 region is CASSPREGPREKLFF. The CDR3 DNA is TGTGCCAGCTCGCCACGGGAGGGCCCCCGGGAAAAACTGTTTTTT.

The chain uses TRBV7-2 and TRBJ1-2; D perhaps matches TRBD1 (6 bases). Germline CDR1 reads SGHTA; CDR2 reads FQGNSA. CDR3 length: 13 residues. Trimming pared 8 bases from V and 6 bases from J, leaving 16 bases between. The CDR3 region is CASEELQGDGYTF. The CDR3 nucleotides read TGTGCCAGCGAAGAATTACAGGGTGATGGCTACACCTTC. The entire variable domain, with the rest obtained from reference TRBV7-2 and TRBJ1-2, is as follows: GAGVSQSPSNKVTEKGKDVELRCDPISGHTALYWYRQSLGQGLEFLIYFQGNSAPDKSGLPSDRFSAERTGGSVSTLTIQRTQQEDSAVYLCASEELQGDGYTFGSGTRLTVV.

The gene calls are TRBV6-5 and TRBJ2-1; 7 bases align to TRBD2. The germline V gene encodes CDR1 MNHEY and CDR2 SVGAGI. CDR3 length: 14 residues. V shed 7 bases, J shed 8 bases, and the junction held 11 bases outside the gene matches. CDR3 coding DNA: TGTGCCAGCATGGGCAACCCGGGGGGACATGAGCAGTTCTTC. Its translation: CASMGNPGGHEQFF.

Concerning this clone itself: Other DNA variants within this sample encode the same CDR3. The chain joins TRBV5-1 to TRBJ1-1; D call uncertain. Trimming shortened V by 3 bases and J by 1 base, and 10 bases separated the two germline ends. This CDR3 is 14 amino acids long. Germline values: CDR1 SGHRS, CDR2 YFSETQ. CDR3 in amino acids: CASSSSGGNTEAFF. CDR3 nucleotides: TGCGCCAGCAGCTCGTCGGGAGGGAACACTGAAGCTTTCTTT.

This clone was detected only a few times. This sequence joins TRBV30 and TRBJ1-2; TRBD1 aligns across 9 bases. The CDR3 has 15 amino acids. V trimming: 4 bases; J trimming: 4 bases; junction bases outside the gene matches: 10. Germline V lookup: CDR1 GTSNPN, CDR2 SVGIG (reference sequence). The CDR3 DNA is TGTGCCTGGACGGAAACACAGGGGGCTGGCTATGGCTACACCTTC. It translates to CAWTETQGAGYGYTF.

This sequence joins TRBV11-2 and TRBJ2-7, with 7 bases lining up with TRBD1. This CDR3 is built from 13 residues. Trimming removed 4 bases from V and 4 bases from J; junction bases left unmatched: 4. Germline loops: CDR1 SGHAT, CDR2 FQNNGV. In nucleotides, the CDR3 is TGTGCCAGCAGCTGGACAGGAGATTACGAGCAGTACTTC. Protein sequence: CASSWTGDYEQYF.

The V gene is TRBV7-9, the J gene TRBJ2-2; 7 bases match TRBD1. Per the germline V gene, CDR1 is SEHNR and CDR2 is FQNEAQ (reference sequence). The CDR3 totals 16 residues. V was pared by 6 bases and J by 2 bases, with 9 bases of the junction left unmatched. CDR3 in DNA: TGTGCCAGCAGACAACAGGGGACAGACAACACCGGGGAGCTGTTTTTT. Protein: CASRQQGTDNTGELFF.

Here the CDR3 reads CASSSPRGLSSPLHF. The DNA for the CDR3 is TGTGCCAGCAGTTCCCCGAGGGGGCTAAGTTCACCCCTCCACTTT. The V call is TRBV27, the J call TRBJ1-6, with TRBD1 identical over 7 bases. CDR3 size: 15 residues. J was trimmed by 9 bases and V by 4 bases; bases with no gene match: 9. Germline lookup yields CDR1 MNHEY and CDR2 SMNVEV (reference sequence).

This clone showed up many times. The V call is TRBV29-1, the J call TRBJ2-6; TRBD1 is a possible D gene (5 bases). CDR3 length equals 12 residues. Between the trimmed V and J ends, which lost 7 bases and 4 bases, there was a span of 8 bases. In germline, CDR1 is SQVTM, CDR2 ANQGSEA. For the CDR3, the DNA is TGCAGCGCGAGACAGGGGGCCAACGTCCTGACTTTC. Protein: CSARQGANVLTF.

A note on this clone: Additional DNA sequences in this sample encode the identical CDR3. The gene calls are TRBV7-2 and TRBJ2-3; D unresolved. From germline, CDR1 is SGHTA and CDR2 FQGNSA. The CDR3 is 12 amino acids. The ends were cut back, 1 base at V and 6 bases at J, with 5 bases in the middle. The DNA for the CDR3 is TGTGCCAGCAGCTTAGATACCGATACGCAGTATTTT. Translated, it gives CASSLDTDTQYF.

The rearrangement joins TRBV5-6 to TRBJ2-3; weak D call: TRBD2 (6 bases). Per germline, CDR1 SGHDT and CDR2 YYEEEE. The CDR3 runs 16 residues. V was shortened by 1 base and J by 1 base, with 13 bases between the two germline ends. The CDR3 is CASSLRLGGGTDTQYF. Written as DNA, the CDR3 is TGTGCCAGCAGCTTGAGGCTGGGAGGCGGCACAGATACGCAGTATTTT. Combining the CDR3 with reference TRBV5-6 and TRBJ2-3 gives the whole variable domain DAGVTQSPTHLIKTRGQQVTLRCSPKSGHDTVSWYQQALGQGPQFIFQYYEEEERQRGNFPDRFSGHQFPNYSSELNVNALLLGDSALYLCASSLRLGGGTDTQYFGPGTRLTVL.

V usage is TRBV4-2 and J usage is TRBJ1-2; D may be TRBD1 (5 bases). Germline V lookup: CDR1 LGHNA, CDR2 YNFKEQ. The CDR3 is made up of 16 amino acids. V lost 0 bases and J 6 bases, leaving 17 bases between the germline ends. The CDR3, as DNA: TGTGCCAGCAGCCAAGATCTGACCCCAGGGCGGGATGGCTACACCTTC. As protein: CASSQDLTPGRDGYTF.

The gene calls are TRBV2 and TRBJ1-2, with TRBD1 matching over 7 bases. Germline trimming cut 7 bases from V and 4 bases from J; bases unmatched to any gene: 9. The V gene's germline CDR1 is SNHLY and CDR2 FYNNEI. This CDR3 has 14 residues. The CDR3 bases are TGTGCCAGCACCCCAGGACAGGACTCCTATGGCTACACCTTC. This encodes CASTPGQDSYGYTF.

The rearrangement uses TRBV28 and TRBJ1-2; the match to TRBD1 covers 12 bases. V lost 2 bases, J lost 3 bases, and 1 base stayed unmatched. From germline, CDR1 is MDHEN and CDR2 SYDVKM. This CDR3 contains 15 residues. In nucleotides, the CDR3 is TGTGCCAGCAGTTTAGGGACAGGGGGCCACTATGGCTACACCTTC. It is translated as CASSLGTGGHYGYTF.

The CDR3 region has the DNA TGCGCCAGCAGCTTGGAAGGGCTGGACACCGGGGAGCTGTTTTTT. Residues: CASSLEGLDTGELFF. J is TRBJ2-2 and V is TRBV5-1; D gene unclear. The V end lost 0 bases, the J end lost 3 bases, and 9 bases lay between the germline ends. Germline lookup yields CDR1 SGHRS and CDR2 YFSETQ. The CDR3 covers 15 residues.

The J gene is TRBJ2-2, the V gene TRBV6-1; D gene uncertain. CDR1 and CDR2 (germline): MNHNS, SASEGT. The CDR3 is made up of 13 amino acids. Trimming cost V 4 bases and J 4 bases, with 7 bases left between them. The CDR3 DNA sequence: TGTGCCAGCAGTGTAGGGCCCACCGGGGAGCTGTTTTTT. It translates to CASSVGPTGELFF.

The rearrangement uses TRBV27 and TRBJ1-1, with TRBD1 matching 10 bases. Germline V CDR1 and CDR2: MNHEY, SMNVEV (reference sequence). The ends lost 6 bases at V and 0 bases at J; junction bases unmatched: 7. The CDR3 spans 16 residues. The DNA of the CDR3 is TGTGCCAGCAGACTTAAGGGACAGGGGATGAACACTGAAGCTTTCTTT. This translates into CASRLKGQGMNTEAFF.